This TCR beta chain was recovered during a study of T cell responses to AZD1222 COVID-19 vaccine. Study-level background: Doses given second, at about 4 or about 12 weeks, were pooled.

Assay used: immunoSEQ multiplex PCR; TCRdb lists only in-frame clones, some missing. The table has just under 85,000 clones, 85% to 90% seen once. The study's findings and limits: Distributed over spike, vaccine-associated CD4 TCRs predominated at 160-218 and 743-854. Donors in the cohort were predominantly white British and more often female, and clonal diversity was possibly underestimated. Unmutated variant regions are reportedly targeted by nearly half of spike-specific TCRs.

This clone was detected once. No antigen is known for it. Deletions cut 2 bases from V and 2 bases from J, with 10 bases between. The CDR3 totals 14 residues. Germline V CDR1 and CDR2: MNHEY, SMNVEV (reference sequence). The sample was peripheral blood, taken on day 0 of AZD1222 vaccination. The chain is built from TRBV27 and TRBJ2-7, with D perhaps TRBD2 (6 bases). The clonotype originates from an adult in good health. CDR3 bases: TGTGCCAGCAGTTTAAGCGGGTACGCCTACGAGCAGTACTTC. It codes for CASSLSGYAYEQYF.